The 18 T cell receptor beta chains below all came from one sample that was sequenced in a study of T cell repertoires in cytomegalovirus infection. No cognate antigen is known for these TCRs. TCRdb used MiXCR to reprocess the reads, holding one entry per CDR3 protein. The sample shows under 90,000 distinct CDR3 sequences, under 55% of them seen only once. This specimen was CD8+ T cells from cultured PBMCs, taken from culture after CMV antigen stimulation. These receptors were taken from a human donor in good health (CMV status not recorded). Some clones in this sample may be carry-over from other donors' samples.

The V gene is TRBV7-6, the J gene TRBJ2-7, with 9 nucleotides matching TRBD1. Trimming at V came to 5 bases and at J to 4 bases, leaving 15 bases not matched to a gene. The CDR3 contains 17 residues. In germline, CDR1 is SGHVS, CDR2 FNYEAQ. The CDR3, as DNA: TGTGCCAGCAGCCCAAAATCCGCCGGGACAGGGAGTTACGAGCAGTACTTC. It yields the protein CASSPKSAGTGSYEQYF.

This clonotype showed up just a few times. This chain joins TRBV7-2 and TRBJ2-5; D is uncertain. The germline CDR1 and CDR2 sequences are SGHTA and FQGNSA. Trimming took off 3 bases at V and 1 base at J, with 9 bases between the two ends. The CDR3 sequence is 14 residues long. The chain's CDR3 is CASSFLGFQETQYF. The CDR3 DNA reads TGTGCCAGCAGCTTTCTGGGGTTCCAAGAGACCCAGTACTTC.

The V gene is TRBV6-4, the J gene TRBJ1-6, with D unresolved. The V and J ends lost 3 bases and 0 bases respectively, with 15 bases between them. Germline CDR1 reads MRHNA; CDR2 reads SNTAGT. This CDR3 is built from 18 residues. The CDR3 DNA sequence: TGTGCCAGCAGTGAGCTGCCAGCCGGGAGCTCCTATAATTCACCCCTCCACTTT. This translates into CASSELPAGSSYNSPLHF.

V usage is TRBV13 and J usage is TRBJ1-2, with unresolved D. Looked up from germline, CDR1 is PRHDT and CDR2 is FYEKMQ (reference sequence). The CDR3 runs to 12 residues. Trimming removed 5 bases from V and 2 bases from J, with 6 bases in between. The CDR3 nucleotides are TGTGCCAGCAGCCTCCTCAACTATGGCTACACCTTC. It encodes CASSLLNYGYTF.

V and J are TRBV24-1 and TRBJ2-2, with D possibly matching TRBD1 (6 bases). CDR3 length equals 18 residues. Trimming removed 2 bases from V and 0 bases from J, with 15 bases in between. Germline CDR1 and CDR2: KGHDR and SFDVKD. The CDR3 loop is CATSDSPGHPANTGELFF. The CDR3 bases are TGTGCCACCAGTGATTCGCCGGGACACCCCGCGAACACCGGGGAGCTGTTTTTT.

This clonotype was seen a handful of times. The genes are TRBV5-5 and TRBJ1-5, with 12 bases aligning to TRBD1. Trimming cost V 0 bases and J 7 bases; bases outside gene matches: 14. The CDR3 loop spans 19 amino acids. Per germline, CDR1 SGHKS and CDR2 YYEKEE (reference sequence). CDR3 coding DNA: TGTGCCAGCAGCTTGGCCGGCTTGGGACAGGGGGCACCTGGGCAGCCCCAGCATTTT. As protein: CASSLAGLGQGAPGQPQHF.

This clonotype was found a few times. The chain has TRBV15 and TRBJ1-6; D ambiguous. This CDR3 has 15 amino acids. CDR1 is LNHNV and CDR2 is YYDKDF in the germline V gene (reference sequence). With 5 bases removed from V and 8 bases from J, the gap between germline ends came to 16 bases. The CDR3 DNA reads TGTGCCACCAGCGAACGCTCACTCGGAGATTCACCCCTCCACTTT. It yields the protein CATSERSLGDSPLHF.

The chain couples TRBV4-1 to TRBJ2-2; the D is unclear. The CDR3 is 13 residues long. Looked up from germline, CDR1 is MGHRA and CDR2 is YSYEKL. Trimming took off 5 bases at V and 4 bases at J, with 8 bases between the two ends. CDR3 sequence reads: CASSTHGTGELFF. The CDR3 nucleotides read TGCGCCAGCAGCACTCACGGCACCGGGGAGCTGTTTTTT.

This clonotype was picked up a small number of times. The chain is built from TRBV20-1 and TRBJ2-1, with TRBD1 matching over 8 bases. Germline loops: CDR1 DFQATT, CDR2 SNEGSKA (reference sequence). The CDR3 runs to 15 residues. V was clipped by 3 bases and J by 3 bases; unmatched bases: 7. CDR3 nucleotide sequence: TGCAGTGCTAGCGAGGCAGGGGGCCTCTACAATGAGCAGTTCTTC. As protein: CSASEAGGLYNEQFF.

This clonotype was seen repeatedly, ten times or more. This chain links TRBV7-2 with TRBJ2-2; maybe TRBD1 (5 bases). V lost 5 bases and J lost 0, with 10 bases in between. Per the germline V gene, CDR1 is SGHTA and CDR2 is FQGNSA. The CDR3 sequence is 15 residues long. CDR3 region: CASSATATNTGELFF. The CDR3 nucleotides are TGTGCCAGCAGCGCGACAGCAACGAACACCGGGGAGCTGTTTTTT.

The V gene is TRBV7-4, the J gene TRBJ2-3; D is unclear. Trimming cost V 1 base and J 2 bases, with 10 bases left between them. The CDR3 contains 15 residues. Germline-derived CDR1 and CDR2 are SGHVT and SQSDAQ. DNA for the CDR3: TGTGCCAGCAGCTTAGGGGCTGACTTCACAGATACGCAGTATTTT. It yields the protein CASSLGADFTDTQYF.

This clonotype was picked up a small number of times. The chain links TRBV7-3 to TRBJ2-2, with D possibly TRBD1 on 6 matching bases. Germline V gene sequence: CDR1 SGHTA, CDR2 FQGTGA. V shed 2 bases and J shed 0 bases, with 13 bases lying between them. The CDR3 totals 17 residues. Written as DNA, the CDR3 is TGTGCCAGCAGCTTAGGTCTTCAGGGGTCGAACACCGGGGAGCTGTTTTTT. Translating gives CASSLGLQGSNTGELFF.

This rearrangement joins TRBV12-3 or TRBV12-4 to TRBJ2-1; D possibly matches TRBD1 or TRBD2 (5 bases each). Trimming took off 8 bases at V and 2 bases at J, with 13 bases between the two ends. The length of the CDR3 is 14 residues. CDR3 residues: CASSREKAYNEQFF. CDR3 nucleotide sequence: TGTGCCAGCTCCAGGGAGAAGGCCTACAATGAGCAGTTCTTC.

This clonotype was counted between two and nine times. The chain joins TRBV27 to TRBJ2-4, with a possible D match to TRBD1 (5 bases). V was cut by 6 bases and J by 3 bases, with 15 bases left in between. The CDR3 sequence is 15 residues long. Germline V gene sequence: CDR1 MNHEY, CDR2 SMNVEV (reference sequence). CDR3 nucleotide sequence: TGTGCCAGCAGCCCGATCGACAGTTTCAAAAACATTCAGTACTTC. As protein: CASSPIDSFKNIQYF.

This rearrangement joins TRBV29-1 to TRBJ1-5; D is uncertain. Trimming took off 6 bases at V and 0 bases at J, with 9 bases between the two ends. The length of the CDR3 is 13 residues. The germline CDR1 and CDR2 sequences are SQVTM and ANQGSEA. CDR3 amino acids: CSVQPHSNQPQHF. DNA for the CDR3: TGCAGCGTCCAGCCCCATAGCAATCAGCCCCAGCATTTT.

J is TRBJ2-1 and V is TRBV4-3; 12 positions agree with TRBD2. The CDR3 has 16 residues. J was trimmed by 6 bases and V by 4 bases; bases with no gene match: 7. Germline assignment: CDR1 LGHNA and CDR2 YSLEER. The CDR3 region has the DNA TGCGCCAGCAGCCCCGTCTCTAGCGGGGGGGTCAATGAGCAGTTCTTC. Its translation: CASSPVSSGGVNEQFF.

The chain employs TRBV28 and TRBJ2-3; 11 nucleotides line up with TRBD2. In germline, CDR1 is MDHEN, CDR2 SYDVKM. The CDR3 length is 16 residues. Germline trimming cut 5 bases from V and 7 bases from J; bases unmatched to any gene: 11. The CDR3 protein is CASSPLTSGERNTQYF. The CDR3 region has the DNA TGTGCCAGCAGTCCTTTGACTAGCGGGGAAAGGAATACGCAGTATTTT.

Here the CDR3 reads CASSQASPVNQPQHF. CDR3 DNA: TGCGCCAGCAGCCAAGCCTCCCCCGTTAATCAGCCCCAGCATTTT. The rearrangement uses TRBV4-1 and TRBJ1-5, with D unresolved. The CDR3 is 15 residues long. Germline V lookup: CDR1 MGHRA, CDR2 YSYEKL. Trimming removed 1 base from V and 4 bases from J, with 11 bases in between.